This T cell receptor (beta chain) was observed in a study of human T cells and chemical hapten exposure. TCRdb reanalysed the RACE reads using MiXCR and keeps one entry per CDR3 protein. This repertoire shows 130,000 or so distinct CDR3 sequences, more than 7.5% found once; its top ten account for about 1.8%. The germline gives CDR1 SGHDT, CDR2 YYEEEE. This CDR3 spans 14 amino acids. Concerning this clonotype: A read error may be the cause here, since a much bigger clone is one base away.

Time point: healthy volunteer bleed at 2 weeks. Unfractionated whole blood yielded the extracted total RNA. The rearrangement joins TRBV5-6 to TRBJ2-7, with D hard to call. The sequence derives from a male donor in good health. Some clones in this sample may be carry-over from other donors' samples. The sample comprised whole blood. CDR3 residues: CTSSLAFPAYEQYF. In nucleotides, the CDR3 is TGTACCAGCAGCTTAGCTTTTCCAGCCTACGAGCAGTACTTC.